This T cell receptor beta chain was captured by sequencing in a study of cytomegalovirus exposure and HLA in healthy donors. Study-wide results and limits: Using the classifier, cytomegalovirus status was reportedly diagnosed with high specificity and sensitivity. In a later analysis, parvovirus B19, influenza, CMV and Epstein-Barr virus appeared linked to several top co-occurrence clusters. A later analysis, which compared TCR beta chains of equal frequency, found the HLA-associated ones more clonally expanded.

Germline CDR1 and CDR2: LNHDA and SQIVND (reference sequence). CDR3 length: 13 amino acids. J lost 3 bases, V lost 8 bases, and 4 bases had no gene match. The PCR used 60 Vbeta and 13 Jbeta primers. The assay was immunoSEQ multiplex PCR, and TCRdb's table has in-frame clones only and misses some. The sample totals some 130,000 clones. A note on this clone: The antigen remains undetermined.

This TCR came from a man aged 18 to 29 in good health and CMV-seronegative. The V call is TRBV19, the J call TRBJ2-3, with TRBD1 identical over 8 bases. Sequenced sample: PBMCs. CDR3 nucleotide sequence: TGTGCCAGTTCGACAGGGGTAACAGATACGCAGTATTTT. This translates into CASSTGVTDTQYF.